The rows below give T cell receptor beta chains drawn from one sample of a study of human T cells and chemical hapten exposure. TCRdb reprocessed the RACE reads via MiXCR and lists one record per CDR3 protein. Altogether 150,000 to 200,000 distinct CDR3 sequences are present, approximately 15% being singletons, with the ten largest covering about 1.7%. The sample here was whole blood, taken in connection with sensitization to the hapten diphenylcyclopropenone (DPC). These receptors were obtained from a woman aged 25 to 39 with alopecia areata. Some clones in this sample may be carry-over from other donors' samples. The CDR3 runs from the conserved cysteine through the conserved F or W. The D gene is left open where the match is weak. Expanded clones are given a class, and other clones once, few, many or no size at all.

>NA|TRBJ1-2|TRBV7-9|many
CASSRGEKYGYTF
TGTGCCAGCAGCCGGGGGGAGAAATATGGCTACACCTTC
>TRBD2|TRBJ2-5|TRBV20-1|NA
CSARVPRGEETQYF
TGCAGTGCTAGAGTCCCCCGGGGGGAAGAGACCCAGTACTTC
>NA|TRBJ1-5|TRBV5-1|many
CASSLDGDQPQHF
TGCGCCAGCAGCTTGGACGGAGATCAGCCCCAGCATTTT
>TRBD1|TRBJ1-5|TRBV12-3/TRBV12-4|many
CASSSGQGTNQPQHF
TGTGCCAGCAGTTCGGGACAGGGGACGAATCAGCCCCAGCATTTT
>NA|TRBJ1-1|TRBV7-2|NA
CASSHTVNTEAFF
TGTGCCAGCAGCCATACTGTGAACACTGAAGCTTTCTTT
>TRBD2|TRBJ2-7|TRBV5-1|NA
CASSSSAGEYEQYF
TGCGCCAGCAGCTCCTCGGCGGGAGAATACGAGCAGTACTTC
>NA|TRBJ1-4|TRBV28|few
CASSFRGEKLFF
TGTGCCAGCAGTTTCAGAGGCGAAAAACTGTTTTTT
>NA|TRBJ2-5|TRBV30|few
CAWGPGASQTETQYF
TGTGCCTGGGGCCCAGGGGCATCCCAAACCGAGACCCAGTACTTC
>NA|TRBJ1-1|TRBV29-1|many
CSVGGWQASGAFF
TGCAGCGTTGGGGGCTGGCAGGCAAGTGGAGCTTTCTTT
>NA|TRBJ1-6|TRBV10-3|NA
CAISDDSSYNSPPHF
TGTGCCATCAGTGACGACAGCTCCTATAATTCACCCCCCCACTTT
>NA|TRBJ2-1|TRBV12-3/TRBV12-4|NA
CASSQTRYGNEQFF
TGTGCCAGCAGCCAGACTAGATACGGCAATGAGCAGTTCTTC
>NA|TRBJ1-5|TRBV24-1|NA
CATEDGMGNQPQHF
TGTGCCACAGAGGACGGGATGGGCAATCAGCCCCAGCATTTT
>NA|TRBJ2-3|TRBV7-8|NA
CASTLIRDRGLGTQYF
TGTGCCAGCACCCTAATCCGGGACCGAGGCCTGGGTACGCAGTATTTT
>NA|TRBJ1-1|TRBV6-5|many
CASSDLGTEAFF
TGTGCCAGCAGCGACCTGGGGACTGAAGCTTTCTTT
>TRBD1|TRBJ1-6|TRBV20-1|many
CSARGQGASPLHF
TGCAGTGCCCGTGGACAGGGAGCTTCACCCCTCCACTTT
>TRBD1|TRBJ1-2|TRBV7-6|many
CASSLRSPGQGIYGYTF
TGTGCCAGCAGCTTAAGATCCCCGGGACAGGGGATCTATGGCTACACCTTC
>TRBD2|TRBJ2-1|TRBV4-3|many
CASSQGLPGLAGSSYNEQFF
TGCGCCAGCAGCCAGGGACTCCCGGGACTAGCGGGTTCTTCCTACAATGAGCAGTTCTTC
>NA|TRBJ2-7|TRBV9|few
CASGRGTQGHEQYF
TGTGCCAGCGGGAGGGGGACGCAGGGCCACGAGCAGTACTTC
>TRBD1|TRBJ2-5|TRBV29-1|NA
CSVKQGGETQYF
TGCAGCGTTAAACAGGGGGGAGAGACCCAGTACTTC
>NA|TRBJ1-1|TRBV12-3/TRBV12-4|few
CASSPIGGAFF
TGTGCCAGCAGCCCTATAGGAGGAGCTTTCTTT
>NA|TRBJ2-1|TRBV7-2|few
CASSSLGGPPNNEQFF
TGTGCCAGCAGCTCTCTGGGGGGGCCGCCCAACAATGAGCAGTTCTTC
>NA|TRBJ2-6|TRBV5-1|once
CASREGSGANVLTF
TGCGCCAGCAGGGAGGGCTCTGGGGCCAACGTCCTGACTTTC
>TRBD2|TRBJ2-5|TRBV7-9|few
CASSFSGGRQETQYF
TGTGCCAGCAGCTTCAGCGGGGGCCGCCAAGAGACCCAGTACTTC
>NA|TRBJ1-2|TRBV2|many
CASSTSISGIYGYTF
TGTGCCAGCAGTACCTCCATCTCCGGGATATATGGCTACACCTTC
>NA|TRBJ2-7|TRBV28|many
CASSLSSYEQYF
TGTGCCAGCAGTCTAAGCTCCTACGAGCAGTACTTC
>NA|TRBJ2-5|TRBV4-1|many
CASSPGTGETQYF
TGCGCCAGCAGCCCCGGGACTGGAGAGACCCAGTACTTC
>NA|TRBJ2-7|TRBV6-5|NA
CASSRDNAFSYEQYF
TGTGCCAGCAGTCGGGACAATGCCTTCTCCTACGAGCAGTACTTC
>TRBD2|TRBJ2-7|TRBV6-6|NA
CASRARGGQNEQYF
TGTGCCAGCAGAGCCCGCGGGGGGCAGAATGAGCAGTACTTC
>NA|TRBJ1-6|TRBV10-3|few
CAISGGLLAPLHF
TGTGCCATCAGTGGGGGCCTCCTAGCGCCCCTCCACTTT
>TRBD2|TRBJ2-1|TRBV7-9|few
CASSRRLAGAYNEQFF
TGTGCCAGCAGCCGAAGACTAGCGGGGGCCTACAATGAGCAGTTCTTC
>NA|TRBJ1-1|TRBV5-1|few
CASSTGKTEAFF
TGCGCCAGCAGCACAGGGAAAACTGAAGCTTTCTTT
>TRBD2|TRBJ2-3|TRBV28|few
CASSAPTSGIRTDTQYF
TGTGCCAGCAGTGCCCCTACTAGCGGGATTCGCACAGATACGCAGTATTTT
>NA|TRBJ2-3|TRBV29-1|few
CSVEEVGLTDTQYF
TGCAGCGTTGAAGAGGTGGGGCTCACAGATACGCAGTATTTT
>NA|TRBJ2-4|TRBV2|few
CASHGGLAKNIQYF
TGTGCCAGCCATGGGGGACTAGCCAAAAACATTCAGTACTTC
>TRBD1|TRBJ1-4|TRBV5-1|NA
CASSSTGTGRNEKLFF
TGCGCCAGCAGTTCGACCGGGACAGGGCGGAATGAAAAACTGTTTTTT
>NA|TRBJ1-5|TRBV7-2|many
CASSLSSNQPQHF
TGTGCCAGCAGCTTAAGTAGCAATCAGCCCCAGCATTTT
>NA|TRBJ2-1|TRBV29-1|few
CSVERAEYNEQFF
TGCAGCGTTGAGCGGGCAGAGTACAATGAGCAGTTCTTC
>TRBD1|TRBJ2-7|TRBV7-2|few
CASSLTGTGAYEQYF
TGTGCCAGCAGCCTAACCGGGACAGGGGCATACGAGCAGTACTTC
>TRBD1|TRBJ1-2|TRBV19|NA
CASYDRGPWGYTF
TGTGCCAGCTACGACAGGGGCCCTTGGGGCTACACCTTC
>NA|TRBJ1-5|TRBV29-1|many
CSVILPGLRNQPQHF
TGCAGCGTTATATTACCGGGACTCCGCAATCAGCCCCAGCATTTT
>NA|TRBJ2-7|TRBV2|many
CASSSDSYEQYF
TGTGCCAGCAGTTCGGACAGCTACGAGCAGTACTTC
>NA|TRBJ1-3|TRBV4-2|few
CASSQDAEGNTIYF
TGTGCCAGCAGCCAAGATGCGGAAGGAAACACCATATATTTT
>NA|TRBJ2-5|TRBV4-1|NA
CASSQDDGGQYQETQYF
TGCGCCAGCAGCCAAGATGACGGCGGGCAATACCAAGAGACCCAGTACTTC
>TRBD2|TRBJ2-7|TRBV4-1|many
CASSQGSGTYEQYF
TGCGCCAGCAGCCAGGGTAGCGGGACCTACGAGCAGTACTTC
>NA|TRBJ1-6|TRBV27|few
CASSWGRSQNSPLHF
TGTGCCAGCAGTTGGGGCAGGTCCCAAAATTCACCCCTCCACTTT
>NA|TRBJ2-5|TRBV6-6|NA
CASSSPVQETQYF
TGTGCCAGCTCCTCTCCGGTCCAAGAGACCCAGTACTTC
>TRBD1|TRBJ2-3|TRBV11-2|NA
CASSLDRFFTDTQYF
TGTGCCAGCAGCTTGGACAGGTTTTTCACAGATACGCAGTATTTT
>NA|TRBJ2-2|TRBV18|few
CASSPSTGQNTGELFF
TGTGCCAGCTCACCGTCAACAGGGCAGAACACCGGGGAGCTGTTTTTT
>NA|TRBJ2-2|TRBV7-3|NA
CASSLSAGNTGELFF
TGTGCCAGCAGCTTATCAGCCGGGAACACCGGGGAGCTGTTTTTT
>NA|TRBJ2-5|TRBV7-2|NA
CASSPGEETQYF
TGTGCCAGCAGCCCGGGAGAAGAGACCCAGTACTTC
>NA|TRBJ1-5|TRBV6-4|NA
CASSDDGHQPQHF
TGTGCCAGCAGTGATGACGGCCATCAGCCCCAGCATTTT
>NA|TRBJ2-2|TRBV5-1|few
CASSLKREGELFF
TGCGCCAGCAGCTTGAAGAGGGAAGGGGAGCTGTTTTTT
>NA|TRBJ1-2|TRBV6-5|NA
CASRGDRPYGYTF
TGTGCCAGCAGGGGGGACCGTCCCTATGGCTACACCTTC
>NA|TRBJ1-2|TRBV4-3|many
CASSQGAGLYGYTF
TGCGCCAGCAGCCAAGGGGCCGGTCTCTATGGCTACACCTTC
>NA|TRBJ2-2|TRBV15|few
CATRDKNTGELFF
TGTGCCACCAGGGACAAAAACACCGGGGAGCTGTTTTTT
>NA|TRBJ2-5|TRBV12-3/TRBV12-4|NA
CASSFLGSETQYF
TGTGCCAGCAGTTTCTTGGGGTCAGAGACCCAGTACTTC
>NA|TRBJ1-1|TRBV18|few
CASSLGKMNTEAFF
TGTGCCAGCTCCCTGGGGAAAATGAACACTGAAGCTTTCTTT
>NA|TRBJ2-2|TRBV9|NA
CASSAGTGLDTGELFF
TGTGCCAGCAGCGCCGGAACAGGGCTTGACACCGGGGAGCTGTTTTTT
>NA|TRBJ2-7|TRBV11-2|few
CASSHVYEQYF
TGTGCCAGCAGCCACGTCTACGAGCAGTACTTC
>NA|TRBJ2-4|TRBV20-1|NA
CSARAGTFIQYF
TGCAGTGCTAGGGCCGGGACTTTCATTCAGTACTTC